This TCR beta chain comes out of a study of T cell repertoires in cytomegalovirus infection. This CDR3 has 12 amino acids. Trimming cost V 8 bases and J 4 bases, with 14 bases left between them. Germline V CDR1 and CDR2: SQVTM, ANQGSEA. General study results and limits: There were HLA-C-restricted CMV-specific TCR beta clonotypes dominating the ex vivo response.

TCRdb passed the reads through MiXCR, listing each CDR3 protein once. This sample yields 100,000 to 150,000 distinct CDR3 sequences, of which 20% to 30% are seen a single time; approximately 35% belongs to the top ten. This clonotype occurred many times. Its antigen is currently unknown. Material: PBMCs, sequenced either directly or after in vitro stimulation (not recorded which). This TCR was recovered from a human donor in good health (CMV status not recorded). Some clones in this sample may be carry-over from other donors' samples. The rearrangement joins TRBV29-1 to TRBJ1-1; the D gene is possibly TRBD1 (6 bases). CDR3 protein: CSSYSGATEAFF. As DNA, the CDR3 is TGCAGCTCCTACTCAGGGGCCACTGAAGCTTTCTTT.